This TCR beta chain was retrieved from a study of T cells in Graves' hyperthyroidism and ophthalmopathy. About the study: The initial diagnosis was the point when peripheral blood was collected, ahead of any treatment.

CDR3 length: 12 residues. Trimming took 2 bases from V and 6 from J, leaving 8 bases between them. In germline, CDR1 is KGHSH, CDR2 LQKENI. Source material for PBMCs was more than 9.5 ml fresh peripheral blood. This clonotype was seen ten or more times. RNA transcripts gave rise to amplified TCR beta CDR3 regions. The HTBI primer set was used in a first-round RT-PCR of the TCR CDR3. One entry per CDR3 protein, called by TCRdb with MiXCR from the multiplex PCR reads. Of about 360,000 distinct CDR3 sequences in the sample, 13% were seen once. This chain connects TRBV18 to TRBJ2-7; D remains unclear. The TCR originated in a woman aged 18-30 years with Graves' hyperthyroidism. Sequencing was performed on blood. The CDR3 sequence: CASSPGRSEQYF. CDR3 sequence (DNA): TGTGCCAGCTCACCAGGACGTAGCGAGCAGTACTTC.